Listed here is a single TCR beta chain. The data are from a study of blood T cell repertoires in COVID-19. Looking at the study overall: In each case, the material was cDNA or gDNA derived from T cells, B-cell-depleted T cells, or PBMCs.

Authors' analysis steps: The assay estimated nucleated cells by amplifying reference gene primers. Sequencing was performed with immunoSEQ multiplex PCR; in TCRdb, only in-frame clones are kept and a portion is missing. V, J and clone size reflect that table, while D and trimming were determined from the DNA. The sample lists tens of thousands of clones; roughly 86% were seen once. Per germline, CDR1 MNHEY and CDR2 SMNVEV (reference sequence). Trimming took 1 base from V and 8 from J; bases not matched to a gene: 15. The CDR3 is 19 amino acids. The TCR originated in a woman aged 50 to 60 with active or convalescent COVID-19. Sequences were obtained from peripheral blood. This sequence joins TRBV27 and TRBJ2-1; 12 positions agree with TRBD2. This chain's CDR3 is CASSLWPPSGRAVFHEQFF. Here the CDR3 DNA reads TGTGCCAGCAGTTTATGGCCCCCTAGCGGGAGGGCCGTGTTCCATGAGCAGTTCTTC.